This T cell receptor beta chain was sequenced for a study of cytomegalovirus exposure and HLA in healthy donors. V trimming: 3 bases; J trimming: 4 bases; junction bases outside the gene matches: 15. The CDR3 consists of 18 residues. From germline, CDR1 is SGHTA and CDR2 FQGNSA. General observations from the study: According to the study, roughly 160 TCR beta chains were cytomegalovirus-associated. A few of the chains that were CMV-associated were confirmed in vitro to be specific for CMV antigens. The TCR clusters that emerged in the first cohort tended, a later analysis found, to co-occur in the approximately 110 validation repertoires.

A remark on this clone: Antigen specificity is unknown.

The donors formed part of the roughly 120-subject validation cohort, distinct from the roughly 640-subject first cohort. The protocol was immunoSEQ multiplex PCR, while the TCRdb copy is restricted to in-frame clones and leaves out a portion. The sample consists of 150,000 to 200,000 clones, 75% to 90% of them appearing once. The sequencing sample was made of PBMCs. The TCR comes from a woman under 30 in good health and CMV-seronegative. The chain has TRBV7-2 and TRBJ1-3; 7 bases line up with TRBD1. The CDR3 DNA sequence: TGTGCCAGCAGCTTCTACCCTCCCCGAGGGGGCAAGGGAAACACCATATATTTT. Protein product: CASSFYPPRGGKGNTIYF.